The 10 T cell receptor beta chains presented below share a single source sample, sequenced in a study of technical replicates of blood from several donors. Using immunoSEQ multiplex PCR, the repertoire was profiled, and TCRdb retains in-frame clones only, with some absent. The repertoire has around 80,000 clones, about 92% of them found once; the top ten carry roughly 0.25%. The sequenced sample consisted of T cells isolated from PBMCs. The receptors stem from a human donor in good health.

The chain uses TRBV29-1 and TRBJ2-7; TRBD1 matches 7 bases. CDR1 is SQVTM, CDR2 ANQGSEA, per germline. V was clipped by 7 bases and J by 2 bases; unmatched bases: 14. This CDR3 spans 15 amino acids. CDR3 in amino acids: CSASILTGSTYEQYF. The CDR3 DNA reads TGCAGCGCTTCCATTCTGACAGGGTCAACCTACGAGCAGTACTTC.

The CDR3 loop reads CASSPGIAGISYEQYF. For the CDR3, the DNA is TGCGCCAGCAGCCCAGGGATAGCGGGAATCTCGTACGAGCAGTACTTC. J is TRBJ2-7 and V is TRBV5-1; TRBD2 matches at 8 bases. Germline assignment: CDR1 SGHRS and CDR2 YFSETQ. The CDR3 runs 16 residues. V lost 4 bases, J lost 4 bases, and 13 bases stayed unmatched.

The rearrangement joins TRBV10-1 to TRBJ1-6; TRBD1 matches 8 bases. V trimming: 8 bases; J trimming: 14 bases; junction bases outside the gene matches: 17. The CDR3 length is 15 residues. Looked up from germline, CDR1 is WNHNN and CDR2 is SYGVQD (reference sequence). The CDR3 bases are TGCGCCAGCTCGGGTCAATGGACAGGGCCTTTCACCCTCCACTTT. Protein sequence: CASSGQWTGPFTLHF.

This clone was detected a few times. The DNA of the CDR3 is TGTGCCAGCAGCGTGGGTAACGGAGGCACAGATACGCAGTATTTT. It translates to CASSVGNGGTDTQYF. V and J are TRBV9 and TRBJ2-3, with unresolved D. V dropped 2 bases and J dropped 1 base, with 11 bases sitting between them. The CDR3 loop spans 15 amino acids. The germline CDR1 and CDR2 sequences are SGDLS and YYNGEE.

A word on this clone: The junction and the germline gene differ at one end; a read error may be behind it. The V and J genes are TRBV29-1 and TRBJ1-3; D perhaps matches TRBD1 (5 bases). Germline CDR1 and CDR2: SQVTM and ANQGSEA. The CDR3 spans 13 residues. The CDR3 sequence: CGVRGMVGNTIYF. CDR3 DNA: TGCGGCGTAAGGGGAATGGTTGGAAACACCATATATTTT. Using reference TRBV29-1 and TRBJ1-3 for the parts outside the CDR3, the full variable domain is SAVISQKPSRDICQRGTSLTIQCQVDSQVTMMFWYRQQPGQSLTLIATANQGSEATYESGFVIDKFPISRPNLTFSTLTVSNMSPEDSSIYLCGVRGMVGNTIYFGEGSWLTVV.

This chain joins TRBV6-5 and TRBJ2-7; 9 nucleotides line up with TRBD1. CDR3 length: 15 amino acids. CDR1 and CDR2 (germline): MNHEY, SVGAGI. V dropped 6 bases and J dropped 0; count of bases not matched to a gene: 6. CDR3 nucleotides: TGTGCCAGCAGAAGGACAGGGGACGTCTCCTACGAGCAGTACTTC. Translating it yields CASRRTGDVSYEQYF.

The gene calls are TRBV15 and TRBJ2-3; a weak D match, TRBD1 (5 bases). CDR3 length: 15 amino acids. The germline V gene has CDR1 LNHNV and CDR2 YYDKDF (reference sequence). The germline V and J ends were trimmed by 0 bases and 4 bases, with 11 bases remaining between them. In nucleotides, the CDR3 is TGTGCCACCAGCAGAGAATCCAGGGTAGCAGATACGCAGTATTTT. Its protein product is CATSRESRVADTQYF.

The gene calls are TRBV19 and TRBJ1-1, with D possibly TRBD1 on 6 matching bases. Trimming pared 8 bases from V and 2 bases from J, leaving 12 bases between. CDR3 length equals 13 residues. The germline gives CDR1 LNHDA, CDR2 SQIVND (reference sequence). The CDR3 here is CASLSRGNTEAFF. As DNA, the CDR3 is TGTGCCAGTCTCTCCAGGGGCAACACTGAAGCTTTCTTT.

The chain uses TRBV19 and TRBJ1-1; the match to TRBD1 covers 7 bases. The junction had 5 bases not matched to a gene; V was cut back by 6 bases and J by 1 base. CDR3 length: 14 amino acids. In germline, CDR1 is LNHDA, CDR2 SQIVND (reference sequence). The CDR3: CASRPTGANTEAFF. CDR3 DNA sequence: TGTGCCAGTAGACCTACAGGGGCGAACACTGAAGCTTTCTTT.

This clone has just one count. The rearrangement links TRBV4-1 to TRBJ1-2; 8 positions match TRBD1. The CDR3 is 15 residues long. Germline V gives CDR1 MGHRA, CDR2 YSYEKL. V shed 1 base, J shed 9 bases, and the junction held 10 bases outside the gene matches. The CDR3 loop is CASSQVGVGQDSYTF. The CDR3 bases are TGCGCCAGCAGCCAAGTGGGGGTGGGACAGGACAGCTACACCTTC.